This T cell receptor beta chain was captured by sequencing in a study of blood T cell repertoires in COVID-19. Original handling: Researchers report that nucleated cell counts were estimated from reference gene primer amplification. Here immunoSEQ multiplex PCR was the method, and the copy in TCRdb shows in-frame clones only, minus some. The DNA was the basis for D and trimming; V, J and clone size are from that table. The data hold under 250,000 clones, with approximately 89% observed a single time. The V end lost 2 bases, the J end lost 2 bases, and 15 bases lay between the germline ends. Germline CDR1 reads SGHAT; CDR2 reads FQNNGV. This CDR3 has 16 residues. Cohorts were based on clinical histories the participants reported.

Specimen: PBMCs or T cells enriched from blood (not recorded which). This TCR was sampled from a woman in her forties who had been exposed to COVID-19. The chain joins TRBV11-2 to TRBJ1-2; D might be TRBD1 (6 bases). CDR3 residues: CASSLSLSRGNYGYTF. The DNA for the CDR3 is TGTGCCAGCAGCTTATCCCTATCGAGGGGGAACTATGGCTACACCTTC.